The T cell receptor beta chain under discussion was sequenced for a study of blood T cell repertoires in COVID-19. Study at large: The cDNA or gDNA used as material had been derived from T cells, B-cell-depleted T cells, or PBMCs.

Researchers sorted participants into cohorts using their self-reported clinical history. Germline V gene data show CDR1 as LNHNV and CDR2 as YYDKDF (reference sequence). Trimming left V 0 bases short and J 7 bases short, with 16 bases between. The CDR3 runs 16 residues. In the authors' workflow: Amplifying reference gene primers gave estimates of nucleated cell counts. This table comes from immunoSEQ multiplex PCR, and its TCRdb copy is limited to in-frame clones, with some not included. Clone size and V and J calls were adopted from that table, with D and trimming inferred from the DNA. The sample comprises hundreds of thousands of clones, approximately 81% of which are singletons, and under 2% rests with the top ten.

The specimen was PBMCs or T cells enriched from blood (not recorded which). The sequence was obtained from a woman in her 30s who had been exposed to COVID-19. This chain joins TRBV15 and TRBJ1-5, with D perhaps matching TRBD1 (5 bases). The CDR3 sequence is CATSRESAGSGQPQHF. In DNA, the CDR3 is TGTGCCACCAGCAGAGAATCGGCAGGGTCCGGGCAGCCCCAGCATTTT. The complete variable domain, with remaining parts taken from reference TRBV15 and TRBJ1-5, reads DAMVIQNPRYQVTQFGKPVTLSCSQTLNHNVMYWYQQKSSQAPKLLFHYYDKDFNNEADTPDNFQSRRPNTSFCFLDIRSPGLGDTAMYLCATSRESAGSGQPQHFGDGTRLSIL.